Below are 30 T cell receptor beta chains sequenced from a single sample in a study of T cell responses to AZD1222 COVID-19 vaccine. Measured with immunoSEQ multiplex PCR; TCRdb has only the in-frame clones, and not every one. This table has under 200,000 clones, more than 90% appearing once. This sample comprised peripheral blood, obtained 28 days after the second dose of the MenACWY control vaccine. Every receptor here comes from an adult who received the MenACWY meningococcal vaccine as a control.

The chain employs TRBV27 and TRBJ2-4; TRBD1 matches at 9 bases. The trim removed 5 bases at V and 0 bases at J, leaving 11 bases unmatched. The CDR3 has 18 amino acids. CDR1 is MNHEY, CDR2 SMNVEV, per germline (reference sequence). The CDR3 bases are TGTGCCAGCAGTCATGGGACAGGGTTGACCCTAGCCAAAAACATTCAGTACTTC. This sequence encodes CASSHGTGLTLAKNIQYF.

Turning to this clone: The identical CDR3 is also encoded by other nucleotide sequences in the sample. The chain has TRBV19 and TRBJ1-1, with D perhaps matching TRBD1 (5 bases). The V and J ends lost 3 bases and 2 bases respectively, with 10 bases between them. The CDR3 sequence is 14 residues long. CDR1 and CDR2 from the germline V gene are LNHDA and SQIVND (reference sequence). For the CDR3, the DNA is TGTGCCAGTAGTATCCCGGGACTTAACACTGAAGCTTTCTTT. This sequence encodes CASSIPGLNTEAFF.

This rearrangement joins TRBV11-3 to TRBJ2-7; unclear D gene. V was trimmed by 3 bases and J by 5 bases, leaving 14 bases between them. The CDR3 is 14 residues long. The germline V gene encodes CDR1 SGHNT and CDR2 YENEEA. The CDR3 sequence: CASSFSMVMNEQYF. Written as DNA, the CDR3 is TGTGCCAGCAGCTTTTCCATGGTCATGAACGAGCAGTACTTC.

This clone was counted a single time. This sequence joins TRBV5-1 and TRBJ2-2, with 7 positions matching TRBD1. CDR3 length: 15 amino acids. With V trimmed by 0 bases and J by 7 bases, 6 bases remained unmatched. Per germline, CDR1 SGHRS and CDR2 YFSETQ. CDR3 DNA: TGCGCCAGCAGCTTGGGCCTACAGGGGCTCGGGGAGCTGTTTTTT. Translation gives CASSLGLQGLGELFF.

The chain joins TRBV4-2 to TRBJ1-3; no clear D gene. This CDR3 spans 16 amino acids. V was trimmed by 0 bases and J by 0 bases, leaving 9 bases between them. Germline V gives CDR1 LGHNA, CDR2 YNFKEQ. The DNA of the CDR3 is TGTGCCAGCAGCCAAGATTACAGAAGCTCTGGAAACACCATATATTTT. Protein product: CASSQDYRSSGNTIYF.

This clone has only one observation. The chain couples TRBV27 to TRBJ2-1, with TRBD1 matching over 8 bases. In germline, CDR1 is MNHEY, CDR2 SMNVEV (reference sequence). The junction had 5 bases not matched to a gene; V was cut back by 3 bases and J by 7 bases. The CDR3 contains 14 residues. The CDR3 DNA is TGTGCCAGCAGTTTGAGAGACAGGGGAAATGAGCAGTTCTTC. This gives the protein CASSLRDRGNEQFF.

The rearrangement uses TRBV30 and TRBJ2-7, with 9 bases lining up with TRBD2. Trimming removed 0 bases from V and 2 bases from J; junction bases left unmatched: 5. This CDR3 has 15 amino acids. Germline CDR1 is GTSNPN and CDR2 is SVGIG (reference sequence). CDR3 protein: CAWSVRVAGAYEQYF. For the CDR3, the DNA is TGTGCCTGGAGTGTACGGGTAGCGGGGGCCTACGAGCAGTACTTC.

This chain uses TRBV19 with TRBJ2-3; 11 bases align to TRBD1. The germline CDR1 and CDR2 sequences are LNHDA and SQIVND (reference sequence). The CDR3 spans 15 residues. V was clipped by 5 bases and J by 5 bases; unmatched bases: 6. The CDR3 here is CASSVDRGRGDTQYF. The CDR3 DNA is TGTGCCAGTAGTGTGGACAGGGGGCGGGGAGATACGCAGTATTTT.

The chain links TRBV7-2 to TRBJ2-7, with TRBD2 matching over 8 bases. V gave up 3 bases and J gave up 4 bases; unmatched junction bases: 8. Germline loops: CDR1 SGHTA, CDR2 FQGNSA. This CDR3 has 15 amino acids. The CDR3 coding sequence is TGTGCCAGCAGCTTCCAAGCGGGAGTTGGGTACGAGCAGTACTTC. It encodes CASSFQAGVGYEQYF.

The V and J genes are TRBV5-1 and TRBJ2-5; no clear D. Trimming removed 7 bases from V and 2 bases from J, with 15 bases in between. Looked up from germline, CDR1 is SGHRS and CDR2 is YFSETQ. This CDR3 spans 14 amino acids. CDR3 region: CASPVRDIQETQYF. The CDR3 DNA is TGCGCCAGCCCCGTAAGAGACATTCAAGAGACCCAGTACTTC.

This chain uses TRBV19 with TRBJ1-4, with a weak D call TRBD1 (5 bases). The germline V gene encodes CDR1 LNHDA and CDR2 SQIVND (reference sequence). The CDR3 runs 12 residues. The V and J ends lost 5 bases and 7 bases respectively, with 8 bases between them. This CDR3 is CASSGGGEKLFF. DNA for the CDR3: TGTGCCAGTAGTGGGGGAGGTGAAAAACTGTTTTTT.

The chain links TRBV27 to TRBJ2-4; 14 bases agree with TRBD2. With V trimmed by 5 bases and J by 0 bases, 6 bases remained unmatched. The CDR3 covers 18 residues. Germline CDR1 reads MNHEY; CDR2 reads SMNVEV (reference sequence). The CDR3 nucleotides are TGTGCCAGCAGTCTTGGGACTAGCGGGGGCCTAGCCAAAAACATTCAGTACTTC. Translation gives CASSLGTSGGLAKNIQYF.

The table lists this clone with a count of one. The chain couples TRBV2 to TRBJ2-7; D not certain. Germline V gene data show CDR1 as SNHLY and CDR2 as FYNNEI. The V and J ends lost 7 bases and 2 bases respectively, with 12 bases between them. This CDR3 comprises 13 residues. The CDR3 nucleotides read TGTGCCAGCACCAGAACTTGGCCCTACGAGCAGTACTTC. Translation gives CASTRTWPYEQYF.

The chain joins TRBV19 to TRBJ2-1; D is unclear. V was trimmed by 2 bases and J by 9 bases, leaving 11 bases between them. The germline V gene encodes CDR1 LNHDA and CDR2 SQIVND (reference sequence). The CDR3 is made up of 13 amino acids. The CDR3 spells CASSISGPGEQFF. For the CDR3, the DNA is TGTGCCAGTAGTATAAGTGGCCCCGGTGAGCAGTTCTTC.

This chain connects TRBV7-2 to TRBJ2-2; 10 bases are shared with TRBD1. J was trimmed by 2 bases and V by 5 bases; bases with no gene match: 2. CDR1 and CDR2 from the germline V gene are SGHTA and FQGNSA. CDR3 length: 15 amino acids. This CDR3 reads CASSRDRGNTGELFF. DNA for the CDR3: TGTGCCAGCAGCCGGGACAGGGGTAACACCGGGGAGCTGTTTTTT.

The rearrangement links TRBV11-3 to TRBJ1-1; 8 bases agree with TRBD1. V lost 0 bases and J lost 11; bases outside the gene matches: 8. CDR1 SGHNT and CDR2 YENEEA come from the germline V gene. The length of the CDR3 is 14 residues. The CDR3 spells CASSLDEPGGRAFF. DNA of the CDR3: TGTGCCAGCAGCTTAGACGAACCAGGGGGCCGGGCTTTCTTT.

This chain links TRBV7-8 with TRBJ1-1; 11 nucleotides line up with TRBD1. The V segment lost 5 bases and the J segment 5 bases; nucleotides outside the gene matches: 16. This CDR3 comprises 18 residues. Germline-derived CDR1 and CDR2 are SGHVS and FQNEAQ. The CDR3 region is CASSLLPSGGTGGTEAFF. The DNA for the CDR3 is TGTGCCAGCAGCCTCCTCCCTTCCGGCGGGACAGGGGGTACTGAAGCTTTCTTT.

This clone occurred a few times. The CDR3 nucleotides are TGCGCCAGCAGCTTGGCCCGGACAGGGGGTACCTACGAGCAGTACTTC. This encodes CASSLARTGGTYEQYF. V usage is TRBV5-1 and J usage is TRBJ2-7; 10 bases agree with TRBD1. Germline CDR1 is SGHRS and CDR2 is YFSETQ. The ends lost 0 bases at V and 2 bases at J; junction bases unmatched: 5. CDR3 length: 16 amino acids.

The CDR3 DNA sequence: TGTGCCACCAGTGATTCTCGGGGCTACGAGCAGTACTTC. This codes for CATSDSRGYEQYF. J is TRBJ2-7 and V is TRBV24-1; tentatively, D is TRBD2 (5 bases). Germline values: CDR1 KGHDR, CDR2 SFDVKD. V was shortened by 2 bases and J by 3 bases, with 7 bases between the two germline ends. The CDR3 has 13 residues.

The CDR3 sequence is CASSQVSAGGGYTF. The CDR3 coding sequence is TGTGCCAGCAGCCAAGTATCCGCGGGGGGTGGCTACACCTTC. The chain uses TRBV3-1 (or the pseudogene TRBV3-2) and TRBJ1-2, with D perhaps matching TRBD1 (5 bases). With 1 base removed from V and 7 bases from J, the gap between germline ends came to 13 bases. The CDR3 loop spans 14 amino acids. The V gene's germline CDR1 is LGHDT and CDR2 YNNKEL (reference sequence).

The chain carries TRBV4-3 and TRBJ1-1; TRBD1 matches at 8 bases. The length of the CDR3 is 16 residues. The germline V gene encodes CDR1 LGHNA and CDR2 YSLEER. Trimming took 1 base from V and 1 from J; bases not matched to a gene: 5. This CDR3 reads CASSQVSDRGNTEAFF. For the CDR3, the DNA is TGCGCCAGCAGCCAAGTCAGTGACAGGGGGAACACTGAAGCTTTCTTT.

V is TRBV5-1 and J is TRBJ1-1; 9 bases agree with TRBD1. This CDR3 is built from 16 residues. V lost 0 bases and J lost 3; bases outside the gene matches: 6. Germline V CDR1 and CDR2: SGHRS, YFSETQ. CDR3 sequence (DNA): TGCGCCAGCAGCTTGGCCCGGACAGGGGTGGACACTGAAGCTTTCTTT. Encoded protein: CASSLARTGVDTEAFF.

This sequence joins TRBV5-4 and TRBJ2-1; D unclear. Per the germline V gene, CDR1 is SGHNT and CDR2 is YYREEE (reference sequence). V shed 3 bases and J shed 5 bases, with 12 bases lying between them. The CDR3 loop spans 14 amino acids. The DNA for the CDR3 is TGTGCCAGCAGCTGGCCGGGCTACGACAATGAGCAGTTCTTC. Protein sequence: CASSWPGYDNEQFF.

V and J are TRBV9 and TRBJ2-3, with TRBD2 matching over 11 bases. The germline V gene encodes CDR1 SGDLS and CDR2 YYNGEE. This CDR3 is 18 amino acids long. Trimming removed 3 bases from V and 3 bases from J; junction bases left unmatched: 12. CDR3 loop: CASSGTSGPVGLTDTQYF. CDR3 nucleotide sequence: TGTGCCAGCAGCGGGACTAGCGGGCCGGTGGGGCTTACAGATACGCAGTATTTT.

CDR3: CASSLDYRTYEQYF. The CDR3 region has the DNA TGTGCCAGCAGCTTGGATTACAGAACCTACGAGCAGTACTTC. J is TRBJ2-7 and V is TRBV7-8; D gene unclear. Germline V gene sequence: CDR1 SGHVS, CDR2 FQNEAQ. Trimming took 3 bases from V and 2 from J, leaving 11 bases between them. The CDR3 has 14 amino acids.

V and J are TRBV7-2 and TRBJ1-4; no reliable D call. The CDR3 sequence is 12 residues long. Per germline, CDR1 SGHTA and CDR2 FQGNSA. V shed 5 bases and J shed 8 bases, with 9 bases lying between them. CDR3 amino acids: CASSPPGEKLFF. DNA of the CDR3: TGTGCCAGCAGCCCCCCCGGGGAAAAACTGTTTTTT.

The CDR3 nucleotides read TGTGCCAGCAGCCCAAACTCGGTGAACACTGAAGCTTTCTTT. It specifies CASSPNSVNTEAFF. The gene calls are TRBV7-4 and TRBJ1-1; D uncertain. The CDR3 runs 14 residues. Germline loops: CDR1 SGHVT, CDR2 SQSDAQ. V was shortened by 5 bases and J by 0 bases, with 10 bases between the two germline ends.

The genes are TRBV2 and TRBJ1-6; D remains ambiguous. The V end was cut by 5 bases, the J end by 8 bases, with 13 bases between. The germline V gene has CDR1 SNHLY and CDR2 FYNNEI. The CDR3 consists of 14 residues. The CDR3 loop is CASSPLTAYSPLHF. The CDR3 coding sequence is TGTGCCAGCAGTCCCCTAACTGCTTATTCACCCCTCCACTTT.

V gene TRBV27 combines with J gene TRBJ1-2; 7 bases line up with TRBD1. Germline assignment: CDR1 MNHEY and CDR2 SMNVEV (reference sequence). This CDR3 is built from 15 residues. V lost 4 bases to trimming and J lost 6 bases; unmatched junction nucleotides: 11. Here the CDR3 reads CASSWDRDRINGYTF. In nucleotides, the CDR3 is TGTGCCAGCAGTTGGGACCGGGACAGAATCAATGGCTACACCTTC.

The sample holds one count of this clone. The chain is built from TRBV4-1 and TRBJ1-2; tentatively, D is TRBD1 (6 bases). CDR3 size: 14 residues. Germline CDR1 reads MGHRA; CDR2 reads YSYEKL. V was trimmed by 0 bases and J by 6 bases, leaving 11 bases between them. The CDR3 sequence: CASSQDPGAHGYTF. The DNA for the CDR3 is TGCGCCAGCAGCCAAGATCCGGGGGCTCATGGCTACACCTTC.